Shown below are 21 T cell receptor beta chains from a single sample sequenced in a study of cytomegalovirus exposure and HLA in healthy donors. Primers for the PCR totalled 60 Vbeta and 13 Jbeta. Generated by immunoSEQ multiplex PCR, the TCRdb table keeps only in-frame clones and is missing some. The sample contains roughly 220,000 clones, approximately 70% of which appear only once. The specimen sequenced was PBMCs. These receptors originate from a man between 40 and 49 years old in good health and CMV-seropositive.

This chain joins TRBV4-2 and TRBJ1-1, with 7 bases that match TRBD1. Trimming took 3 bases from V and 11 from J; bases not matched to a gene: 6. This CDR3 has 12 residues. CDR1 is LGHNA and CDR2 is YNFKEQ in the germline V gene. The chain's CDR3 is CASSQRGTAAFF. DNA of the CDR3: TGTGCCAGCAGCCAGAGAGGGACAGCTGCTTTCTTT.

This clone was observed once. The genes are TRBV23-1 and TRBJ2-3; 7 nucleotides match TRBD1. TRBV23-1 is recorded as an ORF, its role being uncertain. CDR3 size: 16 residues. Trimming removed 6 bases from V and 4 bases from J; junction bases left unmatched: 13. The CDR3 coding sequence is TGCGCCAGCAGGCCTACGGGGACAGTTTTTTCAGATACGCAGTATTTT. It yields the protein CASRPTGTVFSDTQYF.

This clone turned up a few times. The chain combines TRBV5-4 with TRBJ2-7; 9 positions match TRBD1. Trimming removed 5 bases from V and 3 bases from J; junction bases left unmatched: 3. CDR3 size: 13 residues. Germline V CDR1 and CDR2: SGHNT, YYREEE (reference sequence). The chain's CDR3 is CASSWDRDYEQYF. CDR3 sequence (DNA): TGTGCCAGCAGTTGGGACAGGGACTACGAGCAGTACTTC.

The V and J genes are TRBV19 and TRBJ2-1, with D unclear. The CDR3 has 13 amino acids. V shed 2 bases and J shed 4 bases, with 6 bases lying between them. Germline CDR1 is LNHDA and CDR2 is SQIVND (reference sequence). The CDR3 region has the DNA TGTGCCAGTAGTATATCTTCTTACAATGAGCAGTTCTTC. Protein: CASSISSYNEQFF.

A word on this clone: Distinct nucleotide sequences in the sample also encode this CDR3. The J gene is TRBJ1-5, the V gene TRBV5-1, with 7 bases that match TRBD1. Per germline, CDR1 SGHRS and CDR2 YFSETQ. Trimming cost V 0 bases and J 4 bases; bases outside gene matches: 4. CDR3 length: 15 amino acids. Here the CDR3 DNA reads TGCGCCAGCAGCTTGGAGGGGGCCGAAAATCAGCCCCAGCATTTT. Translated, it gives CASSLEGAENQPQHF.

This clone has more than one count but fewer than ten. This chain joins TRBV5-6 and TRBJ1-2, with unresolved D. This CDR3 region has 14 residues. Germline CDR1 is SGHDT and CDR2 is YYEEEE. V lost 1 base and J 4 bases, leaving 11 bases between the germline ends. Here the CDR3 reads CASSLREDAYGYTF. As DNA, the CDR3 is TGTGCCAGCAGCTTGCGGGAGGACGCCTATGGCTACACCTTC.

This chain links TRBV11-2 with TRBJ2-3; D gene uncertain. There are 14 residues in the CDR3. V dropped 1 base and J dropped 3 bases, with 8 bases sitting between them. Germline V lookup: CDR1 SGHAT, CDR2 FQNNGV. The CDR3 loop is CASSLVGSTDTQYF. Written as DNA, the CDR3 is TGTGCCAGCAGCTTAGTTGGCTCAACAGATACGCAGTATTTT.

The chain combines TRBV10-3 with TRBJ1-1; TRBD1 matches at 9 bases. Germline-derived CDR1 and CDR2 are ENHRY and SYGVKD. This CDR3 is 13 amino acids long. After removal of 8 bases from V and 5 bases from J, the junction contained 6 bases not matched to a gene. The chain's CDR3 is CAIGWGQGTEAFF. The CDR3 coding sequence is TGTGCCATCGGTTGGGGACAGGGTACTGAAGCTTTCTTT.

The chain couples TRBV5-4 to TRBJ2-3; 10 nucleotides match TRBD1. Unmatched junction bases numbered 8, after V lost 6 bases and J lost 7 bases. Germline V gene data show CDR1 as SGHNT and CDR2 as YYREEE (reference sequence). The CDR3 runs 14 residues. CDR3 loop: CASIETGGAYTQYF. In nucleotides, the CDR3 is TGTGCCAGCATCGAGACAGGGGGCGCTTATACGCAGTATTTT.

The chain carries TRBV7-9 and TRBJ1-1; D remains ambiguous. The germline V gene has CDR1 SEHNR and CDR2 FQNEAQ (reference sequence). Trimming took 0 bases from V and 4 from J, leaving 9 bases between them. The CDR3 extends over 14 amino acids. Here the CDR3 reads CASSLAPSGTEAFF. Here the CDR3 DNA reads TGTGCCAGCAGCTTAGCGCCCAGTGGCACTGAAGCTTTCTTT.

The chain recombines TRBV2 with TRBJ2-5; 7 positions match TRBD1. The DNA end favors TRBJ2-7, so the J call may be wrong. Germline CDR1 SNHLY, CDR2 FYNNEI. The CDR3 is 14 residues long. The CDR3 region is CASRRTGSTYEQYF. The CDR3 DNA reads TGTGCCAGCAGAAGGACAGGTTCGACCTACGAGCAGTACTTC.

This chain uses TRBV2 with TRBJ1-1; no reliable D call. Germline CDR1 SNHLY, CDR2 FYNNEI. Trimming stripped 5 bases from V and 1 base from J, with 8 bases between. This CDR3 comprises 13 residues. CDR3 DNA sequence: TGTGCCAGCAGTACTGTATCGAACACTGAAGCTTTCTTT. Translated: CASSTVSNTEAFF.

The rearrangement links TRBV6-1 to TRBJ1-2, with a weak D call TRBD1 (6 bases). V lost 5 bases to trimming and J lost 7 bases, with 17 bases between them. The CDR3 spans 14 residues. Germline-derived CDR1 and CDR2 are MNHNS and SASEGT. CDR3 sequence reads: CASSLDSQRGGYTF. CDR3 in DNA: TGTGCCAGCAGTCTGGACAGCCAAAGGGGTGGCTACACCTTC.

This sequence joins TRBV6-6 and TRBJ2-7; 9 nucleotides match TRBD1. Germline trimming cut 6 bases from V and 4 bases from J; bases unmatched to any gene: 4. Germline-derived CDR1 and CDR2 are MNHNY and SVGAGI (reference sequence). This CDR3 has 13 residues. In DNA form, the CDR3 reads TGTGCCAGCAGGCCGGGACAGGGATACGAGCAGTACTTC. It specifies CASRPGQGYEQYF.

This clone was recorded a few times. The V call is TRBV4-2, the J call TRBJ1-3; 7 nucleotides line up with TRBD1. The CDR3 totals 16 residues. J was trimmed by 4 bases and V by 1 base; bases with no gene match: 7. Germline-derived CDR1 and CDR2 are LGHNA and YNFKEQ. The CDR3 region is CASSQARQGVGNTIYF. The CDR3 DNA reads TGTGCCAGCAGCCAAGCTCGTCAGGGGGTCGGAAACACCATATATTTT.

This clone was recorded only once. The genes are TRBV2 and TRBJ1-3, with TRBD1 matching 7 bases. This CDR3 has 14 residues. The germline V gene has CDR1 SNHLY and CDR2 FYNNEI. With 8 bases clipped from V and 3 bases from J, the junction kept 7 bases outside the gene matches. CDR3 DNA sequence: TGTGCCAGCCGTGGACAGGCTTATGGAAACACCATATATTTT. It codes for CASRGQAYGNTIYF.

The chain has TRBV10-2 and TRBJ1-2; D is undetermined. Germline assignment: CDR1 WSHSY and CDR2 SAAADI. The germline V and J ends were trimmed by 7 bases and 4 bases, with 16 bases remaining between them. This CDR3 is 14 amino acids long. The CDR3 protein is CASTSSGPGYGYTF. CDR3 bases: TGCGCCAGCACCTCATCGGGTCCGGGCTATGGCTACACCTTC.

This chain connects TRBV28 to TRBJ2-7, with 9 bases matching TRBD1. The CDR3 runs to 13 residues. CDR1 is MDHEN, CDR2 SYDVKM, per germline. The ends lost 6 bases at V and 6 bases at J; junction bases unmatched: 6. The CDR3 DNA sequence: TGTGCCAGCAGAAACAGGGGGCGTCGCGAGCAGTACTTC. Its translation: CASRNRGRREQYF.

The J gene is TRBJ2-5, the V gene TRBV7-9, with TRBD2 identical over 12 bases. Per germline, CDR1 SEHNR and CDR2 FQNEAQ (reference sequence). Trimming took 4 bases from V and 6 from J; bases not matched to a gene: 9. This CDR3 has 16 residues. The CDR3 loop reads CASSSPSGGARKTQYF. CDR3 coding DNA: TGTGCCAGCAGCTCTCCTAGCGGGGGGGCCCGGAAGACCCAGTACTTC.

The chain recombines TRBV4-3 with TRBJ2-7; a weak D match, TRBD1 (6 bases). Trimming cost V 3 bases and J 4 bases, with 13 bases left between them. CDR1 is LGHNA and CDR2 is YSLEER in the germline V gene. The CDR3 is 14 residues long. CDR3 loop: CASSQGDIGYEQYF. Here the CDR3 DNA reads TGCGCCAGCAGCCAGGGGGACATTGGGTACGAGCAGTACTTC.

This chain uses TRBV6-6 with TRBJ2-7; maybe TRBD2 (5 bases). In germline, CDR1 is MNHNY, CDR2 SVGAGI (reference sequence). CDR3 length: 12 residues. V lost 0 bases to trimming and J lost 7 bases, with 7 bases between them. This CDR3 reads CASSYSPGEQYF. CDR3 DNA sequence: TGTGCCAGCAGTTACTCTCCGGGGGAGCAGTACTTC.